This T cell receptor (beta chain) was captured in a study of technical replicates of blood from several donors. Repertoires were generated with immunoSEQ multiplex PCR, while TCRdb's copy carries only in-frame clones and drops some. The data contain 100,000 or so clones, just over 95% of them seen just once; the ten biggest clones take up 0.21%. This CDR3 spans 12 amino acids. CDR1 is SQVTM, CDR2 ANQGSEA, per germline. Trimming took 6 bases from V and 4 from J, leaving 10 bases between them. Sequencing was performed on T cells isolated from PBMCs. The sequence came from a human donor in good health. The rearrangement uses TRBV29-1 and TRBJ1-5; possibly TRBD1 for D (6 bases). The CDR3 is CSVGQSNQPQHF. Written as DNA, the CDR3 is TGCAGCGTAGGACAGTCTAATCAGCCCCAGCATTTT. The complete variable domain, with remaining parts taken from reference TRBV29-1 and TRBJ1-5, reads SAVISQKPSRDICQRGTSLTIQCQVDSQVTMMFWYRQQPGQSLTLIATANQGSEATYESGFVIDKFPISRPNLTFSTLTVSNMSPEDSSIYLCSVGQSNQPQHFGDGTRLSIL.